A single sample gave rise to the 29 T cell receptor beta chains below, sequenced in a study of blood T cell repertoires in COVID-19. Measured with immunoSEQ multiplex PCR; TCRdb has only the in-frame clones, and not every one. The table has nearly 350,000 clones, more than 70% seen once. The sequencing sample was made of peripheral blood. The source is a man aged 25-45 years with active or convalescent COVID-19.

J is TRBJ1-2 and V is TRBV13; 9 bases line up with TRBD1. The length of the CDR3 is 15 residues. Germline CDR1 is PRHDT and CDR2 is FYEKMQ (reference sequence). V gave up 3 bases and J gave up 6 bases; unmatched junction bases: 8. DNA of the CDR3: TGTGCCAGCAGCTTTGCTTTCCGGGACAGGGATGGCTACACCTTC. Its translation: CASSFAFRDRDGYTF. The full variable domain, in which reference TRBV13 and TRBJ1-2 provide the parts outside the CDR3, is AAGVIQSPRHLIKEKRETATLKCYPIPRHDTVYWYQQGPGQDPQFLISFYEKMQSDKGSIPDRFSAQQFSDYHSELNMSSLELGDSALYFCASSFAFRDRDGYTFGSGTRLTVV.

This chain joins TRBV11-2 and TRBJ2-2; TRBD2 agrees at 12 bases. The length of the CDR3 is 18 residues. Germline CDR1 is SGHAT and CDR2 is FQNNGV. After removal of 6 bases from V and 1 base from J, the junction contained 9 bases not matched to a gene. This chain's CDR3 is CASRPTSGRRKNTGELFF. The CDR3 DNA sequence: TGTGCCAGCAGACCGACTAGCGGGAGAAGAAAGAACACCGGGGAGCTGTTTTTT. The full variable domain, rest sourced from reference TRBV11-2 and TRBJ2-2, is EAGVAQSPRYKIIEKRQSVAFWCNPISGHATLYWYQQILGQGPKLLIQFQNNGVVDDSQLPKDRFSAERLKGVDSTLKIQPAKLEDSAVYLCASRPTSGRRKNTGELFFGEGSRLTVL.

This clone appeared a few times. The CDR3 reads CASSRYPQGKKEANYGYTF. The CDR3 DNA is TGTGCCAGCAGCCGATACCCCCAGGGTAAGAAGGAAGCTAACTATGGCTACACCTTC. This chain joins TRBV5-5 and TRBJ1-2; D is possibly TRBD1 (5 bases). The V and J ends lost 4 bases and 0 bases respectively, with 25 bases between them. Germline CDR1 is SGHKS and CDR2 is YYEKEE (reference sequence). The CDR3 runs 19 residues.

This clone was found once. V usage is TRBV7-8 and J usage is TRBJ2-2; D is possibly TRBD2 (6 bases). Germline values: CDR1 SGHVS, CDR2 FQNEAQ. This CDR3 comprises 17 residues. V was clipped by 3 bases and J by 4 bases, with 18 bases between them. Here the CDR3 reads CASSFYRTRGLTGELFF. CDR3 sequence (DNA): TGTGCCAGCAGCTTTTATAGGACAAGGGGACTCACCGGGGAGCTGTTTTTT.

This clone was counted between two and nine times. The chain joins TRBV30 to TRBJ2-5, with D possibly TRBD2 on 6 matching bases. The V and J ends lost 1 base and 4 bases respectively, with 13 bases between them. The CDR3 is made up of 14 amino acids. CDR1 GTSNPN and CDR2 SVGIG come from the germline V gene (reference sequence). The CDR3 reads CAWSGGERGETQYF. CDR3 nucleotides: TGTGCCTGGAGTGGGGGGGAACGGGGAGAGACCCAGTACTTC.

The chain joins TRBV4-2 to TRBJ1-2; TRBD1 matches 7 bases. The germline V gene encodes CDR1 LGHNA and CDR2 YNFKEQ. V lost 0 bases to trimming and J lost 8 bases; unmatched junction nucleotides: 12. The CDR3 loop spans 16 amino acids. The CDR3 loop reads CASSQELSDRVRGYTF. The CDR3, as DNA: TGTGCCAGCAGCCAAGAACTAAGCGACAGGGTACGAGGCTACACCTTC.

The DNA for the CDR3 is TGTGCCAGCAGTACCCGGGACAGGGGTTACAATCAGCCCCAGCATTTT. It translates to CASSTRDRGYNQPQHF. This chain joins TRBV27 and TRBJ1-5, with TRBD1 identical over 10 bases. CDR1 is MNHEY and CDR2 is SMNVEV in the germline V gene (reference sequence). Unmatched junction bases numbered 7, after V lost 5 bases and J lost 3 bases. The length of the CDR3 is 16 residues.

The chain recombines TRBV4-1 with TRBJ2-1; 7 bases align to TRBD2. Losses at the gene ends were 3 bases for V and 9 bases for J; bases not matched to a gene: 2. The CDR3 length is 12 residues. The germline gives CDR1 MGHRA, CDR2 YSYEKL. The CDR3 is CASSQPGGEQFF. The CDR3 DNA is TGCGCCAGCAGCCAGCCGGGGGGTGAGCAGTTCTTC.

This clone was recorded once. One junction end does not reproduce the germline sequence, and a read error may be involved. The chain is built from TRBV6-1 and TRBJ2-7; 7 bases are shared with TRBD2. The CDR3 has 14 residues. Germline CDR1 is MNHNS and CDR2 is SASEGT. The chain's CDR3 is CVSSEKGGTYEQYF. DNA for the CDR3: TGTGTCAGCAGTGAAAAGGGAGGGACCTACGAGCAGTACTTC.

CDR3 in amino acids: CASSPGSGYNEQFF. CDR3 nucleotide sequence: TGTGCCAGCAGCCCTGGATCGGGTTACAATGAGCAGTTCTTC. J is TRBJ2-1 and V is TRBV7-3; D gene unclear. With 5 bases removed from V and 4 bases from J, the gap between germline ends came to 12 bases. CDR1 is SGHTA, CDR2 FQGTGA, per germline. The CDR3 contains 14 residues.

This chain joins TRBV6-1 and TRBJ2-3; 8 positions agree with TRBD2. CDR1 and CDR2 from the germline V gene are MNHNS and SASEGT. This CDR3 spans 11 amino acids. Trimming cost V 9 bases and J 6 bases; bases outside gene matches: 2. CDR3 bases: TGTGCCAGTAGCGGGGAGGATACGCAGTATTTT. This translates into CASSGEDTQYF.

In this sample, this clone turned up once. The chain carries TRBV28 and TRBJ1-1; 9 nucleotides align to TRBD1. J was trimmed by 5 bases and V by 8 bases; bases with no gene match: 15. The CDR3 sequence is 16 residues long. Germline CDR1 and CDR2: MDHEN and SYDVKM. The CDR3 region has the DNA TGTGCCAGCGAATGGGGACAGGGAACCCTTTATACTGAAGCTTTCTTT. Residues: CASEWGQGTLYTEAFF.

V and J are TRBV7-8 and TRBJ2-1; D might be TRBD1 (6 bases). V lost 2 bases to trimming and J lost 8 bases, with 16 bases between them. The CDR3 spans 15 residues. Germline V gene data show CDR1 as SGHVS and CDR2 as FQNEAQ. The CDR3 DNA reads TGTGCCAGCAGCTTAAGGAGGACAGACTTCGATGAGCAGTTCTTC. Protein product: CASSLRRTDFDEQFF.

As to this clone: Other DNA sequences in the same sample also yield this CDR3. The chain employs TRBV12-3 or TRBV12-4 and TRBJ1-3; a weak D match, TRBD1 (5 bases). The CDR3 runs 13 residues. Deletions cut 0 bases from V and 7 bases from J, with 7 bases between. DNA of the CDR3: TGTGCCAGCAGTTTAGCAGCAGGGAACACCATATATTTT. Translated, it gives CASSLAAGNTIYF.

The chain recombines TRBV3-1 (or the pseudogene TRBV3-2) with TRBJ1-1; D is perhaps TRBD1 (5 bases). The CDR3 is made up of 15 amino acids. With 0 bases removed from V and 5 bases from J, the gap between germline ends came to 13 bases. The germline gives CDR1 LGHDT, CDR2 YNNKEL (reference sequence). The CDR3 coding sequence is TGTGCCAGCAGCCAAGACTTCAGGGCGGGGACTGAAGCTTTCTTT. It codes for CASSQDFRAGTEAFF.

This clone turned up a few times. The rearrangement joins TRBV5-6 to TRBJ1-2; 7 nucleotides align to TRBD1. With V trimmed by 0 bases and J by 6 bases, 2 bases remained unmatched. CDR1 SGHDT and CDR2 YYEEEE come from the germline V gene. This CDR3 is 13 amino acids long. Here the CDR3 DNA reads TGTGCCAGCAGCTTGGGACAGGGTCATGGCTACACCTTC. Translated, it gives CASSLGQGHGYTF.

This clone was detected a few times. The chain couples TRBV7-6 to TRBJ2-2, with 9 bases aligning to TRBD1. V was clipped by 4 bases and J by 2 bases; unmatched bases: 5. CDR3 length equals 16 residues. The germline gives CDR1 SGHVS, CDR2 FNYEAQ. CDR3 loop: CASSSGTGYNTGELFF. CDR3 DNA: TGTGCCAGCAGCTCCGGGACAGGGTATAACACCGGGGAGCTGTTTTTT.

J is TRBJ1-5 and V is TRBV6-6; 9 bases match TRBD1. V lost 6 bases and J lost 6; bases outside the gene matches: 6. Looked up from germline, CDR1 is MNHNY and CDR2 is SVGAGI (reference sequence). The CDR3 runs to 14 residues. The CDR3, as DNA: TGTGCCAGCAGCTGGGACAGGGAAATTCAGCCCCAGCATTTT. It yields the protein CASSWDREIQPQHF.

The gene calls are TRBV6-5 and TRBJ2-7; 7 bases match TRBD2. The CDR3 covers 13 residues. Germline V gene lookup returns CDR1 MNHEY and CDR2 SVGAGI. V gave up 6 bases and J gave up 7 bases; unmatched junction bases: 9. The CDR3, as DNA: TGTGCCAGCAGACCAACCCCCGGGGGGGAGCAGTACTTC. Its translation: CASRPTPGGEQYF.

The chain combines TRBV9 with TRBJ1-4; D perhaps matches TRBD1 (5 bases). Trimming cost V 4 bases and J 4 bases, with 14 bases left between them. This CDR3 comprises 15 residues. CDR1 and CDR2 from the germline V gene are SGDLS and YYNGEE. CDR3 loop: CASSSKTDLNEKLFF. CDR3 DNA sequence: TGTGCCAGCAGCTCCAAGACAGATCTTAATGAAAAACTGTTTTTT.

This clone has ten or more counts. The CDR3 loop reads CASSEGTRVNGELFF. The CDR3 DNA follows: TGTGCCAGCAGCGAAGGGACTAGGGTAAACGGGGAGCTGTTTTTT. This sequence joins TRBV4-2 and TRBJ2-2, with TRBD2 matching over 8 bases. Germline CDR1 LGHNA, CDR2 YNFKEQ. The CDR3 runs to 15 residues. The V gene end was trimmed by 5 bases and the J gene end by 7 bases; junction bases not matched to a gene: 9.

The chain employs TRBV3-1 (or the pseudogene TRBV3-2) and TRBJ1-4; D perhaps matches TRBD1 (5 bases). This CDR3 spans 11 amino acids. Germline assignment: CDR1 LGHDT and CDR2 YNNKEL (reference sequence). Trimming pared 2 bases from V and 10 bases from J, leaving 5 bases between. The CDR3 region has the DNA TGTGCCAGCAGCCAACAGGGAAAACTGTTTTTT. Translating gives CASSQQGKLFF.

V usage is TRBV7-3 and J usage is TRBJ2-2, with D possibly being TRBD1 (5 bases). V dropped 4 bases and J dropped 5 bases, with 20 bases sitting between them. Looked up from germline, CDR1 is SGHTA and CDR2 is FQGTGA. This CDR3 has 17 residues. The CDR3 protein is CASSYHPRTPETGELFF. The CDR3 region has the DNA TGTGCCAGCAGCTACCACCCTCGGACACCCGAAACCGGGGAGCTGTTTTTT.

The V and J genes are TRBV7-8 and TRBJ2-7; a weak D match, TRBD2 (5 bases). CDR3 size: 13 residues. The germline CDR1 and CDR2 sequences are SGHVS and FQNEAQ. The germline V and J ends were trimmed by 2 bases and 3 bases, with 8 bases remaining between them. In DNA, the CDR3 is TGTGCCAGCAGCTTATTCGAGGGCTACGAGCAGTACTTC. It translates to CASSLFEGYEQYF.

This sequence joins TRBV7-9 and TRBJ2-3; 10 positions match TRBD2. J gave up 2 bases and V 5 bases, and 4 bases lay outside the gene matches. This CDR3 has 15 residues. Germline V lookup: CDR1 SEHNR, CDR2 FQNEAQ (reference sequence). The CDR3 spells CASSPGLAVTDTQYF. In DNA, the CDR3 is TGTGCCAGCAGCCCCGGACTAGCGGTCACAGATACGCAGTATTTT.

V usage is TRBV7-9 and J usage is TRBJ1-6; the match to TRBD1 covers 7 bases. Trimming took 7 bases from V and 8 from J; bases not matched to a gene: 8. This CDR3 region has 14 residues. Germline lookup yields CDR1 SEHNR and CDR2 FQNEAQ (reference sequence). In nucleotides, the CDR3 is TGTGCCAGCACCCGGGACAGTTCCGATTCACCCCTCCACTTT. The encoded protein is CASTRDSSDSPLHF.

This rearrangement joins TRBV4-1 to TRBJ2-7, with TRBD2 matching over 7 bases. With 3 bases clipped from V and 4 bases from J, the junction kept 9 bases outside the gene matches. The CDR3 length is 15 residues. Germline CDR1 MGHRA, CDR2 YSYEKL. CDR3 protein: CASSHGAGAYYEQYF. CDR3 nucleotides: TGCGCCAGCAGCCATGGGGCGGGAGCGTATTACGAGCAGTACTTC.

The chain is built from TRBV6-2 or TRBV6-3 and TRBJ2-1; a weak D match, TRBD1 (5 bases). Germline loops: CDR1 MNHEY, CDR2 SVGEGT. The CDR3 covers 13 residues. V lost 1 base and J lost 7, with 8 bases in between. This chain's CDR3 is CASSYFYRNEQFF. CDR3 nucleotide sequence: TGTGCCAGCAGTTACTTCTACAGGAATGAGCAGTTCTTC.

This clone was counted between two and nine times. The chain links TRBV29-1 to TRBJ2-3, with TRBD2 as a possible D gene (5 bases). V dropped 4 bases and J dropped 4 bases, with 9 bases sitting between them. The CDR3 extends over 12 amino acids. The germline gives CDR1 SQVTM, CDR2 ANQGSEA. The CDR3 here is CSVAGSADTQYF. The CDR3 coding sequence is TGCAGCGTTGCCGGTAGCGCAGATACGCAGTATTTT.